This T cell receptor beta chain was captured by sequencing in a study of TIL therapy for anti-PD-1-resistant metastatic lung cancer. Time point indicated: pre-treatment sample, taken before nivolumab and TIL therapy. The immunoSEQ assay was v3. Profiling relied on immunoSEQ multiplex PCR, and the TCRdb table lists in-frame clones only, not all of them. There are around 20,000 clones in the sample; under 80% occur only once, and about 7% lies in the top ten. The CDR3 has 15 residues. Germline-derived CDR1 and CDR2 are MDHEN and SYDVKM. V was trimmed by 6 bases and J by 2 bases, leaving 16 bases between them.

This receptor was taken from a person between 25 and 79 years old with non-small cell lung cancer. The chain uses TRBV28 and TRBJ2-5, with D perhaps given as TRBD1 or TRBD2 (5 bases each). Sample: blood, taken at baseline. The CDR3 loop reads CASSMDTGIQETQYF. CDR3 coding DNA: TGTGCCAGCAGCATGGACACCGGGATTCAAGAGACCCAGTACTTC.